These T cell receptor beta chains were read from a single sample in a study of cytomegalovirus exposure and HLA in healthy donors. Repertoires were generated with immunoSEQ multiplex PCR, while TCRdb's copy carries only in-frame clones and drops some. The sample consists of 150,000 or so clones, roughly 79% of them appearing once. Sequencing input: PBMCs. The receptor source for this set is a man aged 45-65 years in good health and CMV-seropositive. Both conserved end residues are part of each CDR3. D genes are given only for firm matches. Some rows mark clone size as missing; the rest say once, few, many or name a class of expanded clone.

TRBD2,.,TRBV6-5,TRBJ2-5,TGTGCCAGCAGTTACTCGATAGGTCGGGGAGGGGAGACCCAGTACTTC,CASSYSIGRGGETQYF
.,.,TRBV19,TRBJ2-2,TGTGCCAGTAGCCGAGCTCTAGGTTTGTCCGCCGGGGAGCTGTTTTTT,CASSRALGLSAGELFF
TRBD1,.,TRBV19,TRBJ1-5,TGTGCCAGTAGTATCGGGACAGGGCGCAATCAGCCCCAGCATTTT,CASSIGTGRNQPQHF
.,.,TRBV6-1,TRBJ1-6,TGTGCCAGCAGTGAAGATACAGTGCAAGGTCGTTCACCCCTCCACTTT,CASSEDTVQGRSPLHF
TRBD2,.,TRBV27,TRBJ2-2,TGTGCCAGCAGTTCCCTATTAGCGGGGGGGATCACCGGGGAGCTGTTTTTT,CASSSLLAGGITGELFF
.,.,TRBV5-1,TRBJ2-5,TGCGCCAGCAGCTCCGACAGAAAGGCAGAGACCCAGTACTTC,CASSSDRKAETQYF
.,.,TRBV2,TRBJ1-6,TGTGCCAGCAGATCAGCGGGGACGGGTAATTCACCCCTCCACTTT,CASRSAGTGNSPLHF
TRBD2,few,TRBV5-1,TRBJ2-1,TGCGCCAGCAGCTTGGAGGTTCGGGGGGGCTGGTTCTTC,CASSLEVRGGWFF
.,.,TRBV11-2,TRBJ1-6,TGTGCCAGCAGCTTAACACCCGGGGTTAATTCACCCCTCCACTTT,CASSLTPGVNSPLHF
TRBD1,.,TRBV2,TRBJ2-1,TGTGCCAGCAGAGTACAGGGGGCTTACAATGAGCAGTTCTTC,CASRVQGAYNEQFF
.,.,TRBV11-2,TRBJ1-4,TGTGCCAGCAGCCCTGGACAGACGACGAATGAAAAACTGTTTTTT,CASSPGQTTNEKLFF
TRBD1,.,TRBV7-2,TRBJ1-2,TGTGCCAGCAGCTTAACAGGGGGTGTCTATGGCTACACCTTC,CASSLTGGVYGYTF
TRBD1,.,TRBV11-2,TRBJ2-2,TGTGCCAGCAGGTCCGGGGACAGGGTTTCCGGGGAGCTGTTTTTT,CASRSGDRVSGELFF
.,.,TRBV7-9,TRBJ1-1,TGTGCCAGCAGCGTAGACGAGGGGTACAGGGTGCGGACTGAAGCTTTCTTT,CASSVDEGYRVRTEAFF
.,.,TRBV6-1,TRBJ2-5,TGTGCCAGCAGTCCTCAAGAGACCCAGTACTTC,CASSPQETQYF
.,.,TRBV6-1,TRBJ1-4,TGTGCCAGCAAGAGCGACGCAACTAATGAAAAACTGTTTTTT,CASKSDATNEKLFF
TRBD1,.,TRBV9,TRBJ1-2,TGTGCCAGCAGCATAGAGGGGGCGCGTGCCTCTGGCTACACCTTC,CASSIEGARASGYTF
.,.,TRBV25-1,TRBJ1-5,TGTGCCAGCAGTGAAGGAGACAATCAGCCCCAGCATTTT,CASSEGDNQPQHF
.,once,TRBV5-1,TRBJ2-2,TGCGCCAGCAGCATATCAACGGGGCGGGATACCGGGGAGCTGTTTTTT,CASSISTGRDTGELFF
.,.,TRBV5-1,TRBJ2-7,TGCGCCAGCAGCGTGGGGTCTACCTACGAGCAGTACTTC,CASSVGSTYEQYF
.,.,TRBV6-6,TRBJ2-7,TGTGCCAGCAGTGGCCGACAGAGCTCCTACGAGCAGTACTTC,CASSGRQSSYEQYF
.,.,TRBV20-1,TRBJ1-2,TGCAGTGCTAGATCAGGGAATGGCTACACCTTC,CSARSGNGYTF
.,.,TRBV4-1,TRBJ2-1,TGCGCCAGCAGCCTGTGGACCGGGACCTACAATGAGCAGTTCTTC,CASSLWTGTYNEQFF
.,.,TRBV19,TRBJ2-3,TGTGCCAGTAGGGAAGGGGTAGATACGCAGTATTTT,CASREGVDTQYF
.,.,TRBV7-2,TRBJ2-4,TGTGCCAGCAGGGAATCGGGGGTCCCAGCCAAAAACATTCAGTACTTC,CASRESGVPAKNIQYF
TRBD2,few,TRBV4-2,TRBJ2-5,TGTGCCAGCAGCCCCGAACTAGCGGGGGGTTTTGAGACCCAGTACTTC,CASSPELAGGFETQYF
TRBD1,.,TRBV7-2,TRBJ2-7,TGTGCCAGCAGCTCACGGGACAGGAACTACGAGCAGTACTTC,CASSSRDRNYEQYF
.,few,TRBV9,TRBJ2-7,TGTGCCAGCAGCGTGGGTCAGGACTACGAGCAGTACTTC,CASSVGQDYEQYF
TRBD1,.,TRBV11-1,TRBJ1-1,TGTGCCAGCAGCTTAAACCCGGACAGGGTCTCTGAAGCTTTCTTT,CASSLNPDRVSEAFF
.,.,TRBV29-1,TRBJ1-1,TGCAGCGCTACCGACTGGACTGAAGCTTTCTTT,CSATDWTEAFF
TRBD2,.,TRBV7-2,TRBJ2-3,TGTGCCAGCAGCTTTAATTACGGGGGGGCGAGTACGCAGTATTTT,CASSFNYGGASTQYF
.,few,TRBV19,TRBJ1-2,TGTGCCAGCCGGTCCGTCTATGGCTACACCTTC,CASRSVYGYTF
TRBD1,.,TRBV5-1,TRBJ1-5,TGCGCCAGCAGCTATGGACAGGGACAGCCCCAGCATTTT,CASSYGQGQPQHF
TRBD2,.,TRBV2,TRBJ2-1,TGTGCCAGCAGTGATTTTGCGGGGGGGCTAGCCTTTTCTTACAATGAGCAGTTCTTC,CASSDFAGGLAFSYNEQFF
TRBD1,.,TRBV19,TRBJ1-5,TGTGCCAGTAGTATGATAAGGACAGGGGGTCTCAATCAGCCCCAGCATTTT,CASSMIRTGGLNQPQHF
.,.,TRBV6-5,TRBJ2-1,TGTGCCAGCACTGGACAGACCCCTGAGCAGTTCTTC,CASTGQTPEQFF
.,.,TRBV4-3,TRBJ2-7,TGCGCCAGCAGCCAAGATGCGTCAGGCCTACGAGGGGGCTACGAGCAGTACTTC,CASSQDASGLRGGYEQYF
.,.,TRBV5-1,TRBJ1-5,TGCGCCAGCAGCTTGGATCCGGTTAGCAATCAGCCCCAGCATTTT,CASSLDPVSNQPQHF
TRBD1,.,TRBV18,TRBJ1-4,TGTGCCAGCTCACCGGTCAGGGGGCCTCTTAATGAAAAACTGTTTTTT,CASSPVRGPLNEKLFF
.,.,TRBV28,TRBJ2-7,TGTGCCAGCAGCCCCCCCATAGGGACTCAAGAGCAGTACTTC,CASSPPIGTQEQYF
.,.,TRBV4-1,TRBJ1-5,TGCGCCAGCAGCCAAACAGGACCGGGCAATCAGCCCCAGCATTTT,CASSQTGPGNQPQHF
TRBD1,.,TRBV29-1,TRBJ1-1,TGCAGCGTGACAGGGTTGAACACTGAAGCTTTCTTT,CSVTGLNTEAFF
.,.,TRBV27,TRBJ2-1,TGTGCCAGCAGGGACGGCAGGGTAGGTGAGCAGTTCTTC,CASRDGRVGEQFF
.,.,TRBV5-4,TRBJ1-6,TGTGCCAGCAGCTTGGACAGGCCAAGGGTTAATAATTCACCCCTCCACTTT,CASSLDRPRVNNSPLHF
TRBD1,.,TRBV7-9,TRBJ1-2,TGTGCCAGCAGCCCCCGGGCAGGGGGCGACTATGGCTACACCTTC,CASSPRAGGDYGYTF
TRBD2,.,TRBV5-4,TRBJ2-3,TGTGCCAGCAGCCCGGACTTAGCGGGCCCCTGGAATACGCAGTATTTT,CASSPDLAGPWNTQYF
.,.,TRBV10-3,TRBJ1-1,TGTGCCATCAGTGGACAGGACAACACTGAAGCTTTCTTT,CAISGQDNTEAFF